Following are 10 T cell receptor beta chains from one sample sequenced in a study of blood T cell repertoires in COVID-19. The assay was immunoSEQ multiplex PCR, and TCRdb's table has in-frame clones only and misses some. The sample shows roughly 330,000 clones, 87% of them seen only once. Sequencing was done on a sample of PBMCs or T cells enriched from blood (not recorded which). Receptors originate from a woman in her 30s who had recovered from COVID-19.

The chain carries TRBV21-1 and TRBJ1-2. TRBV21-1 is a pseudogene segment. This CDR3 contains 10 residues. CDR3: CASTRGGYTF. The CDR3, as DNA: TGTGCCAGCACCCGGGGTGGCTACACCTTC.

This chain connects TRBV5-4 to TRBJ1-1, with unresolved D. The V gene lost 3 bases and the J gene lost 0 bases, with 6 bases spanning the gap. This CDR3 is built from 13 residues. Germline V gene sequence: CDR1 SGHNT, CDR2 YYREEE (reference sequence). The CDR3 region has the DNA TGTGCCAGCAGCTCTACAGTGAACACTGAAGCTTTCTTT. Translated, it gives CASSSTVNTEAFF.

The chain has TRBV28 and TRBJ2-4; D might be TRBD2 (7 bases). The germline V gene encodes CDR1 MDHEN and CDR2 SYDVKM. There are 15 residues in the CDR3. V lost 3 bases and J lost 7, with 16 bases in between. The CDR3 loop is CASSFPLSGGNIQYF. The CDR3 DNA sequence: TGTGCCAGCAGTTTCCCCCTGTCGGGGGGCAACATTCAGTACTTC.

The chain joins TRBV5-6 to TRBJ2-1; TRBD2 matches at 8 bases. The CDR3 is 17 residues long. The junction had 14 bases not matched to a gene; V was cut back by 1 base and J by 8 bases. Germline loops: CDR1 SGHDT, CDR2 YYEEEE. The CDR3 protein is CASSLTSGRWGRYEQFF. The CDR3 bases are TGTGCCAGCAGCTTGACTAGCGGTCGATGGGGCCGATATGAGCAGTTCTTC.

The chain employs TRBV10-1 and TRBJ1-1; D is ambiguous. The CDR3 totals 11 residues. CDR1 is WNHNN and CDR2 is SYGVQD in the germline V gene (reference sequence). Between the trimmed V and J ends, which lost 4 bases and 7 bases, there was a span of 7 bases. CDR3 residues: CASSGAGEAFF. The CDR3 bases are TGCGCCAGCAGTGGGGCGGGTGAAGCTTTCTTT.

The rearrangement links TRBV30 to TRBJ1-2; possibly TRBD1 for D (6 bases). V lost 7 bases and J 4 bases, leaving 16 bases between the germline ends. The CDR3 has 13 residues. Germline CDR1 reads GTSNPN; CDR2 reads SVGIG (reference sequence). In DNA form, the CDR3 reads TGTGCCTTTCCTAGTACAGGGCCCTATGGCTACACCTTC. Translation: CAFPSTGPYGYTF.

The chain couples TRBV4-2 to TRBJ2-5, with 7 bases lining up with TRBD1. This CDR3 is built from 14 residues. Germline CDR1 and CDR2: LGHNA and YNFKEQ. The J segment lost 7 bases and the V segment lost 4 bases, leaving 9 bases of the junction unmatched. The CDR3, as DNA: TGTGCCAGCAGCCTCGACAGGGTAAAGGGGACCCAGTACTTC. Amino acid sequence: CASSLDRVKGTQYF.

This clone was observed a few times. V usage is TRBV7-3 and J usage is TRBJ1-1; the D gene is possibly TRBD1 (6 bases). This CDR3 is 13 amino acids long. Between the trimmed V and J ends, which lost 6 bases and 1 base, there was a span of 9 bases. Germline loops: CDR1 SGHTA, CDR2 FQGTGA. In nucleotides, the CDR3 is TGTGCCAGCAGTTCGGACAGGAACACTGAAGCTTTCTTT. It encodes CASSSDRNTEAFF.

This clone is a singleton in its sample. V gene TRBV7-2 combines with J gene TRBJ2-1, with TRBD2 matching 7 bases. Germline lookup yields CDR1 SGHTA and CDR2 FQGNSA. V gave up 3 bases and J gave up 4 bases; unmatched junction bases: 3. The CDR3 runs 14 residues. In DNA form, the CDR3 reads TGTGCCAGCAGCTTCTTAGCGGGTTACAATGAGCAGTTCTTC. It is translated as CASSFLAGYNEQFF.

The genes are TRBV11-3 and TRBJ2-1; D is possibly TRBD2 (6 bases). Germline CDR1 and CDR2: SGHNT and YENEEA. The CDR3 contains 15 residues. Trimming removed 5 bases at V and 9 bases at J, with 20 bases between. The CDR3 loop reads CASSGDSMRPSEQFF. The CDR3 DNA sequence: TGTGCCAGCAGCGGGGACTCGATGAGACCGAGTGAGCAGTTCTTC. Combining the CDR3 with reference TRBV11-3 and TRBJ2-1 gives the whole variable domain EAGVVQSPRYKIIEKKQPVAFWCNPISGHNTLYWYLQNLGQGPELLIRYENEEAVDDSQLPKDRFSAERLKGVDSTLKIQPAELGDSAVYLCASSGDSMRPSEQFFGPGTRLTVL.